This T cell receptor (beta chain) was profiled in a study of cytomegalovirus exposure and HLA in healthy donors. PCR amplification relied on 60 Vbeta primers (plus 13 Jbeta primers). TCRdb's table, derived via immunoSEQ multiplex PCR, lists solely in-frame clones and lacks some. The sample includes 50,000 to 65,000 clones, 60% to 80% of them seen just once. General study results and limits: In a later analysis, a missense DCLRE1C variant was linked to TCR beta V- and J-gene trimming. Earlier analysis found most TCR beta V segments productive about 87% or about 30% of the time. Cytomegalovirus-associated status was assigned to 150 to 200 TCR beta chains.

Germline V gene lookup returns CDR1 LNHDA and CDR2 SQIVND (reference sequence). Trimming removed 4 bases at V and 1 base at J, with 14 bases between. There are 15 residues in the CDR3. Concerning this clone: Its matching antigen is unknown.

Sequencing used PBMCs. The chain links TRBV19 to TRBJ2-7; tentative D call: TRBD1 (7 bases). The clonotype was recovered from a woman between 40 and 50 years old in good health and CMV-seropositive. CDR3 in amino acids: CASSKGPGGSYEQYF. The CDR3 region has the DNA TGTGCCAGTAGTAAGGGGCCAGGGGGGTCCTACGAGCAGTACTTC.